The 6 T cell receptor beta chains below all came from one sample that was sequenced in a study of identical twins. TCRdb reanalysed the 5' RACE reads using MiXCR and keeps one entry per CDR3 protein. The table records some 790,000 distinct CDR3 sequences, 18% of them present only once. Another study also made use of these data, one on T cells expressing NK-cell markers.

Specimen: PBMCs. Receptor source: a young woman in good health.

CDR3 sequence reads: CASSQGGQGKGETQYF. CDR3 sequence (DNA): TGTGCCAGCAGCCAAGGGGGACAGGGGAAGGGGGAGACCCAGTACTTC. This chain connects TRBV4-2 to TRBJ2-5; TRBD1 matches 10 bases. J lost 5 bases, V lost 1 base, and 7 bases had no gene match. The CDR3 length is 16 residues. From germline, CDR1 is LGHNA and CDR2 YNFKEQ.

This clonotype has only a few counts. The J gene is TRBJ1-2, the V gene TRBV15; D perhaps matches TRBD1 (5 bases). This CDR3 has 12 amino acids. Germline assignment: CDR1 LNHNV and CDR2 YYDKDF (reference sequence). Trimming took 5 bases from V and 8 from J, leaving 12 bases between them. CDR3 protein: CATSGDDMGYTF. CDR3 nucleotide sequence: TGTGCCACCAGCGGGGACGATATGGGCTACACCTTC.

This clonotype was seen ten or more times. The DNA for the CDR3 is TGTGCCAGCAGCTTAGGAGGTTTTGGAACAGATACGCAGTATTTT. It is translated as CASSLGGFGTDTQYF. The chain is built from TRBV7-3 and TRBJ2-3; D perhaps matches TRBD2 (5 bases). The germline V gene encodes CDR1 SGHTA and CDR2 FQGTGA. V was clipped by 2 bases and J by 3 bases, with 12 bases between them. The CDR3 has 15 amino acids.

The chain links TRBV14 to TRBJ2-7; D possibly corresponds to TRBD2 (5 bases). V gave up 4 bases and J gave up 2 bases, with 15 bases separating them. Germline CDR1 reads SGHDN; CDR2 reads FVKESK. This CDR3 spans 15 amino acids. The CDR3 here is CASSLNSDFAYEQYF. The CDR3 nucleotides are TGTGCCAGCAGCCTGAATTCGGACTTCGCCTACGAGCAGTACTTC.

The chain combines TRBV12-3 or TRBV12-4 with TRBJ2-7, with D uncertain. The CDR3 runs 14 residues. V dropped 2 bases and J dropped 6 bases, with 14 bases sitting between them. CDR3 residues: CASSLSQQLPEQYF. The CDR3 region has the DNA TGTGCCAGCAGTTTAAGTCAACAGCTACCCGAGCAGTACTTC.

This clonotype was seen a handful of times. The J gene is TRBJ1-1, the V gene TRBV9; 7 bases are a match to TRBD1. Germline V lookup: CDR1 SGDLS, CDR2 YYNGEE. V dropped 0 bases and J dropped 7; count of bases not matched to a gene: 6. CDR3 length: 14 residues. The CDR3 region has the DNA TGTGCCAGCAGCGTAGTGCAGGGGGTAAATGAAGCTTTCTTT. It codes for CASSVVQGVNEAFF.